A selection of T cell receptor beta chains follows, all from one sample in a study of shared clonotypes between healthy human individuals. Produced via immunoSEQ multiplex PCR; TCRdb's table is partial and in-frame only. Among some 740,000 clones listed, 85% to 95% were seen once. Sequencing input: naive CD8+ T cells sorted from blood. These receptors all come from a man aged 25 to 45 in good health. The CDR3 runs from the conserved cysteine through the conserved F or W. D genes are given only for firm matches. Rows give clone size only sometimes, using once, few, many, or a class for an expanded clone.

j_call v_call clone_size d_call cdr3_aa cdr3_nt
TRBJ2-1 TRBV9 - TRBD2 CASSPRTSGDSEQFF TGTGCCAGCAGCCCTCGGACTAGCGGAGACAGTGAGCAGTTCTTC
TRBJ2-7 TRBV29-1 - - CSVRGTVSYEQYF TGCAGCGTACGCGGGACGGTATCCTACGAGCAGTACTTC
TRBJ1-1 TRBV9 - - CASSVAQRSTEAFF TGTGCCAGCAGCGTAGCCCAGAGAAGCACTGAAGCTTTCTTT
TRBJ1-5 TRBV7-8 - TRBD1 CASSLGTGGSIHQPQHF TGTGCCAGCAGCTTAGGGACAGGGGGCTCTATCCATCAGCCCCAGCATTTT
TRBJ2-1 TRBV7-8 - - CASSLGGVRDNEQFF TGTGCCAGCAGCTTAGGGGGAGTAAGGGACAATGAGCAGTTCTTC
TRBJ2-6 TRBV11-3 - - CASSLETSGANVLTF TGTGCCAGCAGCTTAGAGACTTCTGGGGCCAACGTCCTGACTTTC
TRBJ2-1 TRBV18 - TRBD2 CASSPFDSGSSYNEQFF TGTGCCAGCTCACCTTTTGATAGCGGGAGCTCCTACAATGAGCAGTTCTTC
TRBJ1-4 TRBV4-1 - - CASSPRGFGEKLFF TGCGCCAGCAGCCCGAGGGGGTTTGGGGAAAAACTGTTTTTT
TRBJ2-5 TRBV7-9 - - CASSFGETQYF TGTGCCAGCAGCTTCGGCGAGACCCAGTACTTC
TRBJ2-7 TRBV9 - TRBD2 CASSPGGGFSSYEQYF TGTGCCAGCAGCCCCGGGGGGGGATTTAGTAGCTACGAGCAGTACTTC
TRBJ1-2 TRBV4-1 - - CASSQTRDSPYNYGYTF TGCGCCAGCAGCCAAACCCGGGACTCTCCTTACAACTATGGCTACACCTTC
TRBJ1-2 TRBV11-2 - - CASSDQRDGYTF TGTGCCAGCAGCGACCAACGAGATGGCTACACCTTC
TRBJ2-6 TRBV18 - TRBD1 CASSPLGQGANSGANVLTF TGTGCCAGCTCACCCCTCGGACAGGGAGCTAACTCTGGGGCCAACGTCCTGACTTTC
TRBJ2-3 TRBV9 - TRBD2 CASSVFSSGRAADTQYF TGTGCCAGCAGCGTATTCTCTAGCGGGAGGGCCGCAGATACGCAGTATTTT
TRBJ2-7 TRBV19 - - CASSMGMAYEQYF TGTGCCAGTAGTATGGGAATGGCCTACGAGCAGTACTTC
TRBJ2-7 TRBV27 - - CASSPGQGGLAGGYEQYF TGTGCCAGCAGTCCGGGACAGGGTGGACTAGCAGGCGGCTACGAGCAGTACTTC
TRBJ1-2 TRBV28 - - CATADNYGYTF TGTGCCACCGCAGATAACTATGGCTACACCTTC
TRBJ2-7 TRBV6-1 once - CASSGYQGTYEQYF TGTGCCAGCAGTGGATACCAGGGGACCTACGAGCAGTACTTC
TRBJ2-7 TRBV28 many TRBD1 CASRSGQSYEQYF TGTGCCAGCAGGTCGGGACAGTCTTACGAGCAGTACTTC
TRBJ2-3 TRBV4-1 once TRBD2 CASSQDGGGLAGVTDTQYF TGCGCCAGCAGCCAAGATGGAGGCGGGCTAGCGGGAGTTACAGATACGCAGTATTTT
TRBJ2-2 TRBV7-8 - - CASSLPRDSNTGELFF TGTGCCAGCAGCCTTCCCAGGGATTCGAACACCGGGGAGCTGTTTTTT
TRBJ2-1 TRBV28 - - CASSPEGYNEQFF TGTGCCAGCAGTCCCGAGGGCTACAATGAGCAGTTCTTC
TRBJ2-7 TRBV25-1 - - CASRALYEQYF TGTGCCAGCAGAGCCCTCTACGAGCAGTACTTC
TRBJ1-3 TRBV5-1 - TRBD1 CASRDGTGGSGNTIYF TGCGCCAGCAGGGATGGGACAGGGGGCTCTGGAAACACCATATATTTT
TRBJ2-3 TRBV15 - - CATSRAKGRTDTQYF TGTGCCACCAGCAGAGCCAAAGGCCGCACAGATACGCAGTATTTT
TRBJ2-2 TRBV9 - TRBD1 CASSPSPRQGKGGELFF TGTGCCAGCAGCCCCTCGCCTAGACAGGGGAAGGGCGGGGAGCTGTTTTTT
TRBJ2-1 TRBV5-1 - - CASSLESDNEQFF TGCGCCAGCAGCTTGGAATCAGACAATGAGCAGTTCTTC
TRBJ2-1 TRBV7-6 - TRBD2 CASSLPGYTGGPYNEQFF TGTGCCAGCAGCTTACCCGGTTATACGGGAGGGCCGTACAATGAGCAGTTCTTC
TRBJ1-3 TRBV10-3 - - CAISAFGNTIYF TGTGCCATCAGTGCCTTCGGAAACACCATATATTTT
TRBJ1-4 TRBV6-5 - - CASSYSNEGSEKLFF TGTGCCAGCAGTTACTCGAATGAGGGGAGTGAAAAACTGTTTTTT
TRBJ2-7 TRBV7-5 - - CVRSFYRDREDEQYF TGTGTCAGAAGCTTTTACCGGGACAGGGAGGACGAGCAGTACTTC
TRBJ2-5 TRBV18 - - CASSPDDRHLSYQETQYF TGTGCCAGCTCACCCGACGACAGGCATCTCTCGTACCAAGAGACCCAGTACTTC
TRBJ2-7 TRBV19 - - CASRGALNYEQYF TGTGCCAGTAGGGGGGCTCTTAACTACGAGCAGTACTTC
TRBJ2-2 TRBV14 once - CASSSRGGGTGELFF TGTGCCAGCAGCTCCCGGGGAGGGGGCACCGGGGAGCTGTTTTTT
TRBJ1-5 TRBV28 - TRBD1 CASRGQDTLMPQHF TGTGCCAGCAGGGGACAGGACACTCTGATGCCCCAGCATTTT
TRBJ1-2 TRBV29-1 - - CSVRAQGIGFGGYTF TGCAGCGTGAGGGCACAGGGCATTGGGTTTGGTGGCTACACCTTC
TRBJ2-3 TRBV13 - - CASSLYPDTQYF TGTGCCAGCAGCTTATATCCAGATACGCAGTATTTT
TRBJ2-7 TRBV5-4 - TRBD2 CASSRPEGREHYEQYF TGTGCCAGCAGCCGCCCGGAGGGGCGGGAGCACTACGAGCAGTACTTC
TRBJ2-5 TRBV27 - - CASSRPGPQETQYF TGTGCCAGCAGCCGTCCCGGGCCCCAGGAGACCCAGTACTTC
TRBJ2-1 TRBV7-7 - - CASSDQTEDNEQFF TGTGCTAGCAGTGACCAGACCGAAGACAATGAGCAGTTCTTC
TRBJ2-7 TRBV9 - TRBD1 CASSLRDSSYEQYF TGTGCCAGCAGCCTACGGGACAGCTCCTACGAGCAGTACTTC
TRBJ1-2 TRBV27 - - CASSLTGFTNYGYTF TGTGCCAGCAGTTTAACAGGGTTCACTAACTATGGCTACACCTTC
TRBJ2-7 TRBV9 - - CASSVESKLPAEQYF TGTGCCAGCAGCGTAGAATCGAAGCTTCCCGCCGAGCAGTACTTC
TRBJ1-3 TRBV27 - - CASSRGGGGNTIYF TGTGCCAGCAGCAGGGGAGGTGGTGGAAACACCATATATTTT
TRBJ1-5 TRBV6-5 - TRBD1 CASSTGTENQPQHF TGTGCCAGCAGTACCGGGACAGAGAATCAGCCCCAGCATTTT
TRBJ2-7 TRBV5-4 - - CASSAGPYEQYF TGTGCCAGCAGCGCGGGCCCCTACGAGCAGTACTTC
TRBJ2-7 TRBV6-6 - TRBD2 CATRSGSYEQYF TGTGCCACCCGTAGCGGGAGTTACGAGCAGTACTTC
TRBJ2-5 TRBV28 - TRBD2 CASSLSSGRVQETQYF TGTGCCAGCAGTTTATCTAGCGGGAGGGTGCAAGAGACCCAGTACTTC
TRBJ1-5 TRBV27 - - CASSWRASNQPQHF TGTGCCAGCAGTTGGAGGGCTAGCAATCAGCCCCAGCATTTT